These 21 T cell receptor beta chains originate from one sample sequenced in a study of T cell repertoires in cytomegalovirus infection. TCRdb redid the calling of the reads with MiXCR, one entry per CDR3 protein. The repertoire holds around 70,000 distinct CDR3 sequences, with 3.5% to 4% as singletons. The source material was PBMCs. These receptors all come from a human donor in good health (CMV status not recorded). Some clones in this sample may be carry-over from other donors' samples.

This clonotype was seen many times. V gene TRBV28 combines with J gene TRBJ1-1, with D perhaps matching TRBD1 (6 bases). Trimming took 7 bases from V and 6 from J, leaving 18 bases between them. The CDR3 consists of 14 residues. Germline CDR1 MDHEN, CDR2 SYDVKM. The CDR3: CASTSMDSLSEAFF. As DNA, the CDR3 is TGTGCCAGCACCTCAATGGACAGCCTGTCTGAAGCTTTCTTT. Full variable domain (remainder filled in from reference TRBV28 and TRBJ1-1): DVKVTQSSRYLVKRTGEKVFLECVQDMDHENMFWYRQDPGLGLRLIYFSYDVKMKEKGDIPEGYSVSREKKERFSLILESASTNQTSMYLCASTSMDSLSEAFFGQGTRLTVV.

This clonotype was counted ten times or more. The chain links TRBV11-2 to TRBJ1-2; unclear D gene. The germline gives CDR1 SGHAT, CDR2 FQNNGV. V lost 5 bases and J 8 bases, leaving 15 bases between the germline ends. The CDR3 is 13 residues long. CDR3 protein: CASSRRLVEGYTF. The DNA for the CDR3 is TGTGCCAGCAGCCGACGCCTCGTAGAAGGCTACACCTTC.

This clonotype was detected many times. The gene calls are TRBV12-3 or TRBV12-4 and TRBJ2-7; D perhaps matches TRBD2 (5 bases). This CDR3 region has 14 residues. Trimming cost V 3 bases and J 3 bases, with 12 bases left between them. The DNA of the CDR3 is TGTGCCAGCAGTTTCGGGCTAGCTGGCTACGAGCAGTACTTC. The encoded protein is CASSFGLAGYEQYF.

V is TRBV12-3 or TRBV12-4 and J is TRBJ1-4; 10 nucleotides agree with TRBD1. Losses at the gene ends were 6 bases for V and 3 bases for J; bases not matched to a gene: 13. The CDR3 is 18 amino acids. CDR3 bases: TGTGCCAGCAGCCGAGCGAGGGACAGGGGACTGTCTAATGAAAAACTGTTTTTT. Its protein is CASSRARDRGLSNEKLFF.

At least ten counts were recorded for this clonotype. This chain joins TRBV7-9 and TRBJ2-6; a possible D gene is TRBD1 (6 bases). Trimming removed 4 bases at V and 0 bases at J, with 10 bases between. Germline lookup yields CDR1 SEHNR and CDR2 FQNEAQ (reference sequence). The CDR3 extends over 16 amino acids. The CDR3 region is CASSSTGTSGANVLTF. The CDR3 DNA is TGTGCCAGCAGCTCGACAGGTACCTCTGGGGCCAACGTCCTGACTTTC.

Notes on this clonotype: A much larger clone lies a single base off, so this may be a read error. The chain joins TRBV7-9 to TRBJ2-5; D may be TRBD1 (6 bases). CDR3 size: 14 residues. V was cut by 5 bases and J by 7 bases, with 17 bases left in between. The germline V gene encodes CDR1 SEHNR and CDR2 FQNEAQ (reference sequence). The CDR3 region has the DNA TGTGCCAGCAGCCAAGGGGGTTGGTCGGGGACCCAGTACTTC. Translated, it gives CASSQGGWSGTQYF.

This clonotype came up many times. The V gene is TRBV12-3 or TRBV12-4, the J gene TRBJ1-5; D remains ambiguous. This CDR3 spans 13 amino acids. V was pared by 0 bases and J by 11 bases, with 11 bases between. The CDR3 region is CASSLALLGTQHF. For the CDR3, the DNA is TGTGCCAGCAGTTTAGCGCTTTTGGGAACCCAGCATTTT.

The table lists this clonotype with many counts. The chain has TRBV7-2 and TRBJ2-3, with D perhaps given as TRBD1 or TRBD2 (5 bases each). This CDR3 is built from 14 residues. Germline CDR1 is SGHTA and CDR2 is FQGNSA. With 2 bases removed from V and 6 bases from J, the gap between germline ends came to 12 bases. The CDR3 region is CASSLNPEGDTQYF. The CDR3, as DNA: TGTGCCAGCAGCTTAAACCCCGAGGGGGATACGCAGTATTTT.

DNA of the CDR3: TGTGCCAGCAGCTCTACCCCCACAATTGGGTTGGCGCATTTT. Protein product: CASSSTPTIGLAHF. This sequence joins TRBV7-2 and TRBJ1-5; unclear D gene. The ends were cut back, 4 bases at V and 15 bases at J, with 22 bases in the middle. The CDR3 is made up of 14 amino acids. Germline values: CDR1 SGHTA, CDR2 FQGNSA.

This clonotype has ten or more counts. The genes are TRBV7-2 and TRBJ1-1; D unclear. This CDR3 contains 16 residues. With 6 bases removed from V and 0 bases from J, the gap between germline ends came to 17 bases. In germline, CDR1 is SGHTA, CDR2 FQGNSA. The CDR3 DNA reads TGTGCCAGCAGACCTCGGACGGGATTCATGAACACTGAAGCTTTCTTT. Translation gives CASRPRTGFMNTEAFF.

This chain links TRBV7-2 with TRBJ2-3, with unresolved D. V was clipped by 5 bases and J by 1 base, with 13 bases between them. The CDR3 has 15 residues. The germline CDR1 and CDR2 sequences are SGHTA and FQGNSA. CDR3 in amino acids: CASSLIMTGTDTQYF. Written as DNA, the CDR3 is TGTGCCAGCAGCCTCATCATGACGGGCACAGATACGCAGTATTTT.

This chain joins TRBV12-3 or TRBV12-4 and TRBJ2-5; D unclear. This CDR3 contains 13 residues. Trimming shortened V by 4 bases and J by 5 bases, and 11 bases separated the two germline ends. Here the CDR3 DNA reads TGTGCCAGCAGTTCTCGTACGGGTGAGACCCAGTACTTC. It specifies CASSSRTGETQYF.

This clonotype occurred many times. The chain combines TRBV6-2 or TRBV6-3 with TRBJ1-1, with D unclear. This CDR3 has 11 amino acids. CDR1 is MNHEY, CDR2 SVGEGT, per germline. The V end lost 7 bases, the J end lost 5 bases, and 8 bases lay between the germline ends. As DNA, the CDR3 is TGTGCCAGCACTCAAGGGACTGAAGCTTTCTTT. Encoded protein: CASTQGTEAFF.

In this sample, this clonotype turned up many times. The CDR3 is CASSYEMGVPNQPQHF. DNA for the CDR3: TGTGCCAGCAGTTATGAAATGGGGGTGCCGAATCAGCCCCAGCATTTT. J is TRBJ1-5 and V is TRBV6-2 or TRBV6-3; tentative D call: TRBD1 (5 bases). The CDR3 contains 16 residues. The germline V and J ends were trimmed by 3 bases and 4 bases, with 16 bases remaining between them. Germline loops: CDR1 MNHEY, CDR2 SVGEGT.

This clonotype was recorded many times. The chain carries TRBV7-2 and TRBJ1-5, with 7 positions matching TRBD1. J lost 0 bases, V lost 6 bases, and 2 bases had no gene match. CDR3 length equals 14 residues. CDR1 SGHTA and CDR2 FQGNSA come from the germline V gene. The chain's CDR3 is CASRGQYSNQPQHF. CDR3 in DNA: TGTGCCAGCAGGGGACAGTATAGCAATCAGCCCCAGCATTTT. The whole variable domain, remainder taken from reference TRBV7-2 and TRBJ1-5, is GAGVSQSPSNKVTEKGKDVELRCDPISGHTALYWYRQSLGQGLEFLIYFQGNSAPDKSGLPSDRFSAERTGGSVSTLTIQRTQQEDSAVYLCASRGQYSNQPQHFGDGTRLSIL.

This clonotype was seen ten or more times. V usage is TRBV28 and J usage is TRBJ1-2; perhaps TRBD1 as D (5 bases). Germline-derived CDR1 and CDR2 are MDHEN and SYDVKM. This CDR3 has 13 residues. Deletions cut 9 bases from V and 5 bases from J, with 16 bases between. The DNA for the CDR3 is TGTGCCAGTGGGGCCCAGGGATGGTATGGCTACACCTTC. This gives the protein CASGAQGWYGYTF.

This clonotype was picked up many times. The gene calls are TRBV7-8 and TRBJ1-5; no reliable D call. With 5 bases removed from V and 2 bases from J, the gap between germline ends came to 10 bases. Germline assignment: CDR1 SGHVS and CDR2 FQNEAQ. The CDR3 is 14 residues long. CDR3 DNA: TGTGCCAGCAGCCCAGAGGTGGGCAATCAGCCCCAGCATTTT. As protein: CASSPEVGNQPQHF.

This clonotype was counted at least ten times. The genes are TRBV7-2 and TRBJ1-1; D ambiguous. CDR3 length equals 15 residues. CDR1 and CDR2 (germline): SGHTA, FQGNSA. Trimming removed 5 bases at V and 4 bases at J, with 17 bases between. CDR3 bases: TGTGCCAGCAGCCAAATGCGGGGTTCGGGCACTGAAGCTTTCTTT. Protein product: CASSQMRGSGTEAFF.

This clonotype has at least ten counts. The rearrangement uses TRBV7-6 and TRBJ2-2, with 10 bases matching TRBD2. After removal of 2 bases from V and 6 bases from J, the junction contained 9 bases not matched to a gene. Germline CDR1 and CDR2: SGHVS and FNYEAQ. This CDR3 region has 17 residues. For the CDR3, the DNA is TGTGCCAGCAGCTTATCCCTAGCGGGAGTATCTTCCGGGGAGCTGTTTTTT. This encodes CASSLSLAGVSSGELFF.

At least ten counts were recorded for this clonotype. The chain uses TRBV6-1 and TRBJ2-7; 10 bases line up with TRBD2. Trimming at V came to 2 bases and at J to 2 bases, leaving 3 bases not matched to a gene. Germline lookup yields CDR1 MNHNS and CDR2 SASEGT. This CDR3 contains 15 residues. The DNA for the CDR3 is TGTGCCAGCAGTGAAAGAGGACTAGCGGCCTACGAGCAGTACTTC. Translating it yields CASSERGLAAYEQYF.

At least ten counts were recorded for this clonotype. The chain joins TRBV7-2 to TRBJ1-4, with no clear D. This CDR3 region has 13 residues. Trimming cost V 4 bases and J 6 bases, with 9 bases left between them. Germline values: CDR1 SGHTA, CDR2 FQGNSA. CDR3: CASSSGTYEKLFF. CDR3 nucleotides: TGTGCCAGCAGCTCGGGTACTTATGAAAAACTGTTTTTT.